The 29 T cell receptor beta chains below come from one sample, sequenced in a study of chemoradiotherapy in HPV16-positive cancers. Clones were sequenced by immunoSEQ multiplex PCR, and TCRdb holds only the in-frame ones, with some missing. This sample has about 8,000 clones, with around 62% found just once. Sampling was carried out from a patient who underwent chemoradiotherapy. The receptors originated from a human donor with HPV-associated anogenital cancer.

CDR3 in amino acids: CASRRRQGQEQPQHF. The CDR3 DNA follows: TGTGCCAGCAGACGCCGACAGGGGCAAGAGCAGCCCCAGCATTTT. The rearrangement uses TRBV2 and TRBJ1-5; 8 bases agree with TRBD1. V lost 6 bases to trimming and J lost 7 bases; unmatched junction nucleotides: 11. The CDR3 extends over 15 amino acids. Germline lookup yields CDR1 SNHLY and CDR2 FYNNEI.

The rearrangement uses TRBV6-6 and TRBJ1-2, with D possibly matching TRBD1 (5 bases). CDR1 and CDR2 (germline): MNHNY, SVGAGI (reference sequence). V was shortened by 8 bases and J by 2 bases, with 12 bases between the two germline ends. The CDR3 covers 13 residues. The CDR3 region is CASLEGSNYGYTF. The CDR3 DNA sequence: TGTGCCAGCTTGGAGGGGTCGAACTATGGCTACACCTTC.

The chain joins TRBV7-9 to TRBJ1-2; weak D call: TRBD1 (6 bases). Trimming shortened V by 5 bases and J by 2 bases, and 15 bases separated the two germline ends. Germline V gives CDR1 SEHNR, CDR2 FQNEAQ (reference sequence). The CDR3 consists of 15 residues. In DNA, the CDR3 is TGTGCCAGCAGCAACAGGGTCATCGAAAACTATGGCTACACCTTC. Translation gives CASSNRVIENYGYTF.

This chain joins TRBV7-2 and TRBJ2-3; 11 bases match TRBD2. The germline gives CDR1 SGHTA, CDR2 FQGNSA. The V segment lost 4 bases and the J segment 5 bases; nucleotides outside the gene matches: 5. The CDR3 is 15 amino acids. The CDR3 loop reads CASSSSGRYGDTQYF. CDR3 nucleotide sequence: TGTGCCAGCAGCTCTAGCGGGAGGTACGGAGATACGCAGTATTTT.

The genes are TRBV7-3 and TRBJ2-7; TRBD2 matches 7 bases. Germline V gene lookup returns CDR1 SGHTA and CDR2 FQGTGA. The trim removed 2 bases at V and 2 bases at J, leaving 6 bases unmatched. CDR3 length: 15 residues. CDR3 residues: CASSLRREATYEQYF. The CDR3 region has the DNA TGTGCCAGCAGCTTACGCCGGGAGGCGACCTACGAGCAGTACTTC.

The rearrangement uses TRBV30 and TRBJ2-7, with TRBD2 as a possible D gene (6 bases). The CDR3 loop spans 12 amino acids. V gave up 4 bases and J gave up 7 bases, with 14 bases separating them. Germline CDR1 GTSNPN, CDR2 SVGIG (reference sequence). The CDR3 loop is CAWNSGAGEQYF. CDR3 coding DNA: TGTGCCTGGAATTCCGGCGCGGGGGAGCAGTACTTC. Using reference TRBV30 and TRBJ2-7 for the parts outside the CDR3, the full variable domain is SQTIHQWPATLVQPVGSPLSLECTVEGTSNPNLYWYRQAAGRGLQLLFYSVGIGQISSEVPQNLSASRPQDRQFILSSKKLLLSDSGFYLCAWNSGAGEQYFGPGTRLTVT.

This clone was recorded a few times. J is TRBJ2-7 and V is TRBV4-1; 9 positions match TRBD2. The trim removed 4 bases at V and 2 bases at J, leaving 9 bases unmatched. Germline CDR1 reads MGHRA; CDR2 reads YSYEKL. The CDR3 extends over 16 amino acids. CDR3 loop: CASSLMAGGRPYEQYF. CDR3 DNA sequence: TGCGCCAGCAGCCTAATGGCGGGGGGGAGGCCCTACGAGCAGTACTTC.

This clone was seen just once. The J gene is TRBJ1-1, the V gene TRBV5-1; D is unresolved. The germline CDR1 and CDR2 sequences are SGHRS and YFSETQ. CDR3 length: 13 amino acids. The V and J ends lost 0 bases and 0 bases respectively, with 3 bases between them. The CDR3 coding sequence is TGCGCCAGCAGCTTGGGATTGAACACTGAAGCTTTCTTT. Its translation: CASSLGLNTEAFF.

The V gene is TRBV7-3, the J gene TRBJ2-3; possible D gene TRBD2, 6 bases. The CDR3 runs 16 residues. The germline V and J ends were trimmed by 2 bases and 1 base, with 13 bases remaining between them. Germline values: CDR1 SGHTA, CDR2 FQGTGA. CDR3 amino acids: CASSLGVAERTDTQYF. The CDR3 coding sequence is TGTGCCAGCAGCTTAGGGGTAGCGGAGCGCACAGATACGCAGTATTTT.

The chain employs TRBV1 and TRBJ2-5; the table calls TRBD2, which could not be checked here. TRBV1 is termed a pseudogene. There are 15 residues in the CDR3. Written as DNA, the CDR3 is TGCACCAGCAGCCAAGATGAACTAGCGGGGGAGACCCAGTACTTC. It is translated as CTSSQDELAGETQYF.

This sequence joins TRBV6-5 and TRBJ1-2; D is perhaps TRBD1 (5 bases). The CDR3 runs 14 residues. CDR1 and CDR2 (germline): MNHEY, SVGAGI. Trimming took 5 bases from V and 6 from J, leaving 16 bases between them. Here the CDR3 reads CASSRDGGVNGYTF. The CDR3 coding sequence is TGTGCCAGCAGTCGGGACGGGGGGGTGAATGGCTACACCTTC.

The genes are TRBV9 and TRBJ1-2, with no clear D. Trimming stripped 4 bases from V and 0 bases from J, with 13 bases between. This CDR3 is built from 15 residues. CDR1 is SGDLS and CDR2 is YYNGEE in the germline V gene. The CDR3 DNA reads TGTGCCAGCAGCCCCAGGACGTTCTCTAACTATGGCTACACCTTC. It is translated as CASSPRTFSNYGYTF. The whole variable domain, remainder taken from reference TRBV9 and TRBJ1-2, is DSGVTQTPKHLITATGQRVTLRCSPRSGDLSVYWYQQSLDQGLQFLIQYYNGEERAKGNILERFSAQQFPDLHSELNLSSLELGDSALYFCASSPRTFSNYGYTFGSGTRLTVV.

This clone turned up a few times. The rearrangement joins TRBV6-6 to TRBJ1-5; D not certain. V was trimmed by 2 bases and J by 5 bases, leaving 10 bases between them. The germline gives CDR1 MNHNY, CDR2 SVGAGI (reference sequence). CDR3 length: 14 amino acids. CDR3 sequence: CASSYRERYQPQHF. Here the CDR3 DNA reads TGTGCCAGCAGTTACCGCGAGCGCTATCAGCCCCAGCATTTT.

V usage is TRBV27 and J usage is TRBJ1-2, with D perhaps TRBD1 (5 bases). V lost 1 base to trimming and J lost 8 bases, with 14 bases between them. In germline, CDR1 is MNHEY, CDR2 SMNVEV (reference sequence). The CDR3 totals 14 residues. The CDR3 coding sequence is TGTGCCAGCAGTTTATATAGGGACTCCTACGGCTACACCTTC. This translates into CASSLYRDSYGYTF.

This clone has just a few counts. V usage is TRBV5-4 and J usage is TRBJ2-3, with D possibly TRBD1 on 6 matching bases. CDR1 is SGHNT and CDR2 is YYREEE in the germline V gene (reference sequence). The ends were cut back, 3 bases at V and 1 base at J, with 12 bases in the middle. CDR3 size: 15 residues. DNA of the CDR3: TGTGCCAGCAGCTCCAGGGGTCCTCGCACAGATACGCAGTATTTT. Encoded protein: CASSSRGPRTDTQYF.

J is TRBJ1-2 and V is TRBV7-9, with D possibly matching TRBD1 (5 bases). Trimming took 1 base from V and 5 from J, leaving 8 bases between them. From germline, CDR1 is SEHNR and CDR2 FQNEAQ (reference sequence). The CDR3 has 13 residues. The CDR3 loop reads CASSLVGTYGYTF. The CDR3 nucleotides read TGTGCCAGCAGCTTAGTGGGGACTTATGGCTACACCTTC.

The chain combines TRBV15 with TRBJ2-7, with D perhaps matching TRBD2 (6 bases). The length of the CDR3 is 13 residues. Trimming removed 3 bases at V and 6 bases at J, with 12 bases between. CDR1 is LNHNV and CDR2 is YYDKDF in the germline V gene (reference sequence). CDR3 protein: CATSSKKEGEQYF. DNA for the CDR3: TGTGCCACCAGCAGTAAAAAGGAGGGCGAGCAGTACTTC.

The V gene is TRBV5-1, the J gene TRBJ2-2; tentatively, D is TRBD2 (5 bases). The CDR3 totals 14 residues. Trimming shortened V by 7 bases and J by 0 bases, and 10 bases separated the two germline ends. Germline assignment: CDR1 SGHRS and CDR2 YFSETQ. The DNA of the CDR3 is TGCGCCAGCCGGGAAGGGACGAACACCGGGGAGCTGTTTTTT. Translation gives CASREGTNTGELFF.

This clone was detected a few times. The V gene is TRBV13, the J gene TRBJ1-4; D is perhaps TRBD1 (6 bases). The V gene lost 2 bases and the J gene lost 8 bases, with 12 bases spanning the gap. Germline V gives CDR1 PRHDT, CDR2 FYEKMQ (reference sequence). There are 14 residues in the CDR3. The CDR3 region is CASSLFGQSEKLFF. The CDR3 DNA is TGTGCCAGCAGCTTATTTGGACAGTCGGAAAAACTGTTTTTT.

The chain is built from TRBV28 and TRBJ2-7; TRBD2 might be the D (7 bases). From germline, CDR1 is MDHEN and CDR2 SYDVKM. The CDR3 is 12 amino acids. Trimming shortened V by 8 bases and J by 5 bases, and 13 bases separated the two germline ends. The CDR3: CASAVGGDEQYF. DNA of the CDR3: TGTGCCAGCGCCGTAGGGGGGGACGAGCAGTACTTC.

The V and J genes are TRBV7-2 and TRBJ1-2; D remains unclear. Germline V gene lookup returns CDR1 SGHTA and CDR2 FQGNSA. V was pared by 1 base and J by 5 bases, with 5 bases between. The CDR3 is made up of 12 amino acids. The CDR3 spells CASSLGGYGYTF. The DNA for the CDR3 is TGTGCCAGCAGCTTAGGCGGGTATGGCTACACCTTC.

This chain connects TRBV7-9 to TRBJ2-5, with 10 bases fitting TRBD1. V trimming: 8 bases; J trimming: 2 bases; junction bases outside the gene matches: 20. Germline CDR1 reads SEHNR; CDR2 reads FQNEAQ (reference sequence). This CDR3 is built from 19 residues. In DNA form, the CDR3 reads TGTGCCAGCCCTGGACGCAGGACAGGGGGGGTTCTGGGGCAAGAGACCCAGTACTTC. This translates into CASPGRRTGGVLGQETQYF.

The chain employs TRBV28 and TRBJ1-2, with 7 bases matching TRBD1. Germline V gene lookup returns CDR1 MDHEN and CDR2 SYDVKM. Trimming cost V 6 bases and J 6 bases; bases outside gene matches: 10. The CDR3 covers 14 residues. This CDR3 reads CASSYRGSPNGYTF. The DNA for the CDR3 is TGTGCCAGCAGCTACAGGGGATCCCCTAATGGCTACACCTTC.

Only a few counts were recorded for this clone. The V call is TRBV5-4, the J call TRBJ2-7; perhaps TRBD2 as D (6 bases). The CDR3 is 14 residues long. V was clipped by 4 bases and J by 5 bases, with 16 bases between them. Germline assignment: CDR1 SGHNT and CDR2 YYREEE (reference sequence). The CDR3 region has the DNA TGTGCCAGCAGCACCCGACTAGTTCTCCACGAGCAGTACTTC. Amino acids: CASSTRLVLHEQYF.

The chain is built from TRBV7-9 and TRBJ2-5, with TRBD2 as a possible D gene (5 bases). V lost 3 bases, J lost 4 bases, and 15 bases lay in between. The germline V gene encodes CDR1 SEHNR and CDR2 FQNEAQ (reference sequence). The length of the CDR3 is 15 residues. CDR3 nucleotide sequence: TGTGCCAGCAGCTTTGGGGAGAGGTTTAGAGAGACCCAGTACTTC. It translates to CASSFGERFRETQYF.

This clone was recorded a few times. The V and J genes are TRBV7-9 and TRBJ1-2; D unresolved. The germline V gene encodes CDR1 SEHNR and CDR2 FQNEAQ (reference sequence). Trimming pared 1 base from V and 4 bases from J, leaving 4 bases between. CDR3 length: 12 amino acids. The CDR3 DNA sequence: TGTGCCAGCAGCTTAGACAGCTATGGCTACACCTTC. This gives the protein CASSLDSYGYTF. Full variable domain (missing parts from reference TRBV7-9 and TRBJ1-2): DTGVSQNPRHKITKRGQNVTFRCDPISEHNRLYWYRQTLGQGPEFLTYFQNEAQLEKSRLLSDRFSAERPKGSFSTLEIQRTEQGDSAMYLCASSLDSYGYTFGSGTRLTVV.

The chain employs TRBV11-2 and TRBJ2-7; 13 bases match TRBD2. The germline CDR1 and CDR2 sequences are SGHAT and FQNNGV. The ends lost 5 bases at V and 3 bases at J; junction bases unmatched: 4. There are 15 residues in the CDR3. CDR3 in amino acids: CASSDRTSGSYEQYF. The CDR3 bases are TGTGCCAGCAGCGACAGGACTAGCGGGAGCTACGAGCAGTACTTC.

This clone was observed a few times. The chain couples TRBV29-1 to TRBJ1-1; D is ambiguous. The CDR3 has 12 amino acids. CDR1 and CDR2 from the germline V gene are SQVTM and ANQGSEA. The germline V and J ends were trimmed by 6 bases and 3 bases, with 11 bases remaining between them. The CDR3 region is CSVTPRDTEAFF. DNA of the CDR3: TGCAGCGTGACACCCCGGGACACTGAAGCTTTCTTT.

The chain carries TRBV7-7 and TRBJ2-3; TRBD2 matches 12 bases. The CDR3 loop spans 18 amino acids. Germline V gene data show CDR1 as SSHAT and CDR2 as FNYEAQ (reference sequence). With 5 bases clipped from V and 1 base from J, the junction kept 10 bases outside the gene matches. CDR3 sequence (DNA): TGTGCCAGCAGCCCACTAGCGGGAGGTAGCGGACGCACAGATACGCAGTATTTT. Amino acid sequence: CASSPLAGGSGRTDTQYF.